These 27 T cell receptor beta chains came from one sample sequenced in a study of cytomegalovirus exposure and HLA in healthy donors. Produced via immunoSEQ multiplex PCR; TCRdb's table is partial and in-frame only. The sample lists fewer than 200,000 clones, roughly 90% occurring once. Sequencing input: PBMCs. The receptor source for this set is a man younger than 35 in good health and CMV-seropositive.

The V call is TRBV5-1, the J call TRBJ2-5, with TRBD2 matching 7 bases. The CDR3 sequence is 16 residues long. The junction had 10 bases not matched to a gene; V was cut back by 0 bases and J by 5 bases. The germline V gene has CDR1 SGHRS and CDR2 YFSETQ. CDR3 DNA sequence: TGCGCCAGCAGCTTGGGCGCGACTAGCAATGGCGAGACCCAGTACTTC. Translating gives CASSLGATSNGETQYF.

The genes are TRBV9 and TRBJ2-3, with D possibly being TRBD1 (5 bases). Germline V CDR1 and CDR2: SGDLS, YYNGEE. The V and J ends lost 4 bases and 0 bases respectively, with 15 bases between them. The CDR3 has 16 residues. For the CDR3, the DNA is TGTGCCAGCAGCCCCCTCGACAAGGGGAGCACAGATACGCAGTATTTT. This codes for CASSPLDKGSTDTQYF.

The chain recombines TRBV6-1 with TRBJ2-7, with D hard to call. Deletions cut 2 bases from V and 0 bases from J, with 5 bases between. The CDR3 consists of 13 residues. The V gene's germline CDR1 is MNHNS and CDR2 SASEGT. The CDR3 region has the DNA TGTGCCAGCAGTGAACAGTTCTCCTACGAGCAGTACTTC. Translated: CASSEQFSYEQYF.

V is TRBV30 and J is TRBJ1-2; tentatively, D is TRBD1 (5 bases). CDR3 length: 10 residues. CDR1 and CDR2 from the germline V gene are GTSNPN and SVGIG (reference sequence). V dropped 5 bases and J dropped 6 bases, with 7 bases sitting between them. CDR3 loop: CAWGGDGYTF. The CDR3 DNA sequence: TGTGCCTGGGGAGGGGATGGCTACACCTTC.

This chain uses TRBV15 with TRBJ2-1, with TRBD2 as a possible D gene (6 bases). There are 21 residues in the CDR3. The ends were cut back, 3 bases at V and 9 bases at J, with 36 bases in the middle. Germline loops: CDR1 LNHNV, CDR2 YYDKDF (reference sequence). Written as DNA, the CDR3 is TGTGCCACCAGCAGGGAGGGAAGACTACCGGACCGGGGCGGGCCGGTAGGTGAGCAGTTCTTC. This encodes CATSREGRLPDRGGPVGEQFF. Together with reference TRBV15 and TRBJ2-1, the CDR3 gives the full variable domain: DAMVIQNPRYQVTQFGKPVTLSCSQTLNHNVMYWYQQKSSQAPKLLFHYYDKDFNNEADTPDNFQSRRPNTSFCFLDIRSPGLGDTAMYLCATSREGRLPDRGGPVGEQFFGPGTRLTVL.

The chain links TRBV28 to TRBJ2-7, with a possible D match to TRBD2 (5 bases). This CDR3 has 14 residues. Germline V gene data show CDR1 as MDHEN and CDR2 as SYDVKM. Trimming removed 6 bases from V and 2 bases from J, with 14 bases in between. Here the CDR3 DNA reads TGTGCCAGCAGCTCCGGGATAGTTCCCTACGAGCAGTACTTC. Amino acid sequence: CASSSGIVPYEQYF.

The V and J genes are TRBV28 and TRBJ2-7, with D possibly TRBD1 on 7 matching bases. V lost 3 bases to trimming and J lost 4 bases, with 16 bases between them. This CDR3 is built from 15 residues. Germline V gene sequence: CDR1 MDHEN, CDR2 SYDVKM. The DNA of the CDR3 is TGTGCCAGCAGTTTCCGAGGGGCAGGGGGGTACGAGCAGTACTTC. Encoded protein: CASSFRGAGGYEQYF. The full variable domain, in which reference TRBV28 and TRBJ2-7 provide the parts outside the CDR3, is DVKVTQSSRYLVKRTGEKVFLECVQDMDHENMFWYRQDPGLGLRLIYFSYDVKMKEKGDIPEGYSVSREKKERFSLILESASTNQTSMYLCASSFRGAGGYEQYFGPGTRLTVT.

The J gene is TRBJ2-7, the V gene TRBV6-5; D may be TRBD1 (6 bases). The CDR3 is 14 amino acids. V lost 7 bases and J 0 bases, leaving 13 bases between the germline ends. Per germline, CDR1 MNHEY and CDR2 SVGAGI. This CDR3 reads CASNPDSNSYEQYF. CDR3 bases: TGTGCCAGCAATCCGGACAGCAACTCCTACGAGCAGTACTTC.

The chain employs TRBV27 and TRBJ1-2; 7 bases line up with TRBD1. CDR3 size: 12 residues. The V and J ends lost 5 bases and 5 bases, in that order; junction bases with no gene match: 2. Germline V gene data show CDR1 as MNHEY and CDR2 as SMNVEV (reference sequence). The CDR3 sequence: CASSKTGYGYTF. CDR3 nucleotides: TGTGCCAGCAGTAAGACAGGGTATGGCTACACCTTC.

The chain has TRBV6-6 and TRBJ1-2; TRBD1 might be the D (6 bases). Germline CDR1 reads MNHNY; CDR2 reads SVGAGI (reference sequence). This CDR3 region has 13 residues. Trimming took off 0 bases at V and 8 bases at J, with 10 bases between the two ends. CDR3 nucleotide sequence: TGTGCCAGCAGTTACTCAAGGGGGTACGGCTACACCTTC. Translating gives CASSYSRGYGYTF.

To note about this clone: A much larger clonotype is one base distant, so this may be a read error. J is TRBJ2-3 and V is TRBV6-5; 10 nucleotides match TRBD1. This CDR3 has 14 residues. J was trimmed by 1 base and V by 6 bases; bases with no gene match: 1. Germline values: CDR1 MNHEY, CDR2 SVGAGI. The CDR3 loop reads CASSGTGGTDTQYF. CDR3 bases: TGTGCCAGCAGCGGGACAGGGGGCACAGATACGCAGTATTTT.

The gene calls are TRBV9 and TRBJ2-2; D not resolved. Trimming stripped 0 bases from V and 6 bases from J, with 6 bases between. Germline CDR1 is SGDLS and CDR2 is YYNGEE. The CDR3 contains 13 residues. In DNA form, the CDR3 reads TGTGCCAGCAGCGTAGCTATCGCCGGGGAGCTGTTTTTT. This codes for CASSVAIAGELFF.

The CDR3 region is CASSLRVEFSSGANVLTF. The CDR3 coding sequence is TGTGCCAGCAGCCTTCGAGTGGAGTTTAGCTCTGGGGCCAACGTCCTGACTTTC. The chain employs TRBV11-1 and TRBJ2-6; no clear D gene. V lost 5 bases and J lost 0, with 17 bases in between. CDR1 is SGHAT, CDR2 FQDESV, per germline (reference sequence). The CDR3 totals 18 residues.

The CDR3 DNA follows: TGTGCCAGCATTAGCGGGAGGGCCGCCGGGGAGCTGTTTTTT. Amino acids: CASISGRAAGELFF. The V gene is TRBV2, the J gene TRBJ2-2; 11 positions agree with TRBD2. The CDR3 covers 14 residues. CDR1 and CDR2 (germline): SNHLY, FYNNEI. V was clipped by 7 bases and J by 6 bases; unmatched bases: 4.

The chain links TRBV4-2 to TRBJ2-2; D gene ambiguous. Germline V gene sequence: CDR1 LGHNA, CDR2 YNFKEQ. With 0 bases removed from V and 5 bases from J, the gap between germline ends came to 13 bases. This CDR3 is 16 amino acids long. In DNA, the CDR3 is TGTGCCAGCAGCCAAGAGTATCCAGCACTAACCGGGGAGCTGTTTTTT. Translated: CASSQEYPALTGELFF.

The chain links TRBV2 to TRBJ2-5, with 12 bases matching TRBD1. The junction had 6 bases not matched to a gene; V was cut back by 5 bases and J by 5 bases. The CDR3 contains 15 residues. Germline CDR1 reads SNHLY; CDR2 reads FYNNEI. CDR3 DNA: TGTGCCAGCAGTCGGGACAGGGGGCGCCGGGAGACCCAGTACTTC. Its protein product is CASSRDRGRRETQYF.

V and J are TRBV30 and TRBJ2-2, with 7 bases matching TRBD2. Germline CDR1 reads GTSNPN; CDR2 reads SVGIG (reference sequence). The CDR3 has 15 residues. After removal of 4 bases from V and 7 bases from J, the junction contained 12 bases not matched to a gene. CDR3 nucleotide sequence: TGTGCCTGGAACATTTTAGCGGGTGATGTCGGGGAGCTGTTTTTT. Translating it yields CAWNILAGDVGELFF.

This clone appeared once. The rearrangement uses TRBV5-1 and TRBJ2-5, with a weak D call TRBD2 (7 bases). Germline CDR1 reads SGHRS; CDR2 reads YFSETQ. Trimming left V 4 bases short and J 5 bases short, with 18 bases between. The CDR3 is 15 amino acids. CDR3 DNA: TGCGCCAGCAGCCCAGGGGCGGGAGCAAAGGAGACCCAGTACTTC. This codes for CASSPGAGAKETQYF.

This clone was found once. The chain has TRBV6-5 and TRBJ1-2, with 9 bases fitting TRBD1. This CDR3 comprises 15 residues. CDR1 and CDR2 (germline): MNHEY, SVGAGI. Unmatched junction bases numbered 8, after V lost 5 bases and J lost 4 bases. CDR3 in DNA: TGTGCCAGCAGTGTCGCACAGGGGGCTGCCTATGGCTACACCTTC. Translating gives CASSVAQGAAYGYTF.

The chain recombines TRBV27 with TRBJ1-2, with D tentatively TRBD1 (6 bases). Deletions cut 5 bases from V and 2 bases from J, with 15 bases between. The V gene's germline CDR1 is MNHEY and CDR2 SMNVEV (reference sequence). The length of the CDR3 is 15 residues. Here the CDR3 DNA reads TGTGCCAGCAGTCGGGGTCTGGGGGCGAACTATGGCTACACCTTC. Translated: CASSRGLGANYGYTF.

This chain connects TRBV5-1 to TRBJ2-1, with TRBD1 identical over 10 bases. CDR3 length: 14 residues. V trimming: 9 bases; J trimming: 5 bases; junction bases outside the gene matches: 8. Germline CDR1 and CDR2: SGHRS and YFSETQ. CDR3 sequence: CATRTGTGDNEQFF. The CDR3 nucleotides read TGCGCCACCAGAACGGGGACAGGGGACAATGAGCAGTTCTTC.

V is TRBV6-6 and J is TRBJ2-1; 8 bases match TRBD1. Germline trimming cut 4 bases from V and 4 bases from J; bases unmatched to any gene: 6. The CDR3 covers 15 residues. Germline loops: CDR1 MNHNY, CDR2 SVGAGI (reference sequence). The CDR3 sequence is CASSWTGSVYNEQFF. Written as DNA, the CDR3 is TGTGCCAGCAGTTGGACAGGGTCGGTATACAATGAGCAGTTCTTC.

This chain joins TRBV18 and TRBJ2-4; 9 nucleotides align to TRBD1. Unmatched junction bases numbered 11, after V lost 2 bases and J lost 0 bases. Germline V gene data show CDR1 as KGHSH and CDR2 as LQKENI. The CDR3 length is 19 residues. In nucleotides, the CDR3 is TGTGCCAGCTCACCATTGAGGACAGGGGACACCTTAGCCAAAAACATTCAGTACTTC. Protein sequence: CASSPLRTGDTLAKNIQYF.

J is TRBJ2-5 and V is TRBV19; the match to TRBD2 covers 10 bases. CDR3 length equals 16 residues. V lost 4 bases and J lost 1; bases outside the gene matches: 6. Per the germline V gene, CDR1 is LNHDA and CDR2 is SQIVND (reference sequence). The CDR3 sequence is CASSTLAGVPQETQYF. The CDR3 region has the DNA TGTGCCAGTAGTACCCTAGCGGGAGTACCCCAAGAGACCCAGTACTTC. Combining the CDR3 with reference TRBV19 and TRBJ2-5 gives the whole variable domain DGGITQSPKYLFRKEGQNVTLSCEQNLNHDAMYWYRQDPGQGLRLIYYSQIVNDFQKGDIAEGYSVSREKKESFPLTVTSAQKNPTAFYLCASSTLAGVPQETQYFGPGTRLLVL.

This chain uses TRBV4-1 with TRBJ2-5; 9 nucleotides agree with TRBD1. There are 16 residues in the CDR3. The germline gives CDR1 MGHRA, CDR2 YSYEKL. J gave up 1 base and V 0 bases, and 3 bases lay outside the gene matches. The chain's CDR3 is CASSQERTGVQETQYF. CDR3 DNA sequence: TGCGCCAGCAGCCAAGAGAGGACAGGGGTCCAAGAGACCCAGTACTTC.

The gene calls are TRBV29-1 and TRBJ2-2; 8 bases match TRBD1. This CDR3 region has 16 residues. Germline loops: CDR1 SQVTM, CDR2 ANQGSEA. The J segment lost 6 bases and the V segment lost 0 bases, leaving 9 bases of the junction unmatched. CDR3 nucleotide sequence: TGCAGCGTTGAAGATCTTAAGAGACAGGGGTCCGGGGAGCTGTTTTTT. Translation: CSVEDLKRQGSGELFF.

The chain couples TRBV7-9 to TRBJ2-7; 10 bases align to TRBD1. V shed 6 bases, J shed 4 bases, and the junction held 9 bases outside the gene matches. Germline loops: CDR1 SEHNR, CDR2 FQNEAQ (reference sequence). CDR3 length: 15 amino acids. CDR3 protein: CASRKIPGQGYEQYF. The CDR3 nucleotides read TGTGCCAGCAGGAAGATACCGGGACAGGGGTACGAGCAGTACTTC.